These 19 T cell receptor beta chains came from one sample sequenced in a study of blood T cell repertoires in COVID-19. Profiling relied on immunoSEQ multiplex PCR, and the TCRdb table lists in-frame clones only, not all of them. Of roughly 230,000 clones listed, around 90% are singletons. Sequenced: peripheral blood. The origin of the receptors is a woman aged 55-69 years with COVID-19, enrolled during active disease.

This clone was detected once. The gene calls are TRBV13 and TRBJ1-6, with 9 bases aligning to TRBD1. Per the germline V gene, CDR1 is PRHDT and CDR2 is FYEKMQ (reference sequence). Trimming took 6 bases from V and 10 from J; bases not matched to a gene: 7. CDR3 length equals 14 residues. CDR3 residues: CASRGTGRESPLHF. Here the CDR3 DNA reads TGTGCCAGCAGGGGGACAGGGAGGGAGTCACCCCTCCACTTT.

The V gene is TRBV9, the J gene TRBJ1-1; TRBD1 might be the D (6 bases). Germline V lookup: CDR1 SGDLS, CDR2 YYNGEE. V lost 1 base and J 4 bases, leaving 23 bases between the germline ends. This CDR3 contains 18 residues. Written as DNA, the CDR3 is TGTGCCAGCAGCGTATCTCGTCGTGGGGACAATGCATGCACTGAAGCTTTCTTT. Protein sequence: CASSVSRRGDNACTEAFF.

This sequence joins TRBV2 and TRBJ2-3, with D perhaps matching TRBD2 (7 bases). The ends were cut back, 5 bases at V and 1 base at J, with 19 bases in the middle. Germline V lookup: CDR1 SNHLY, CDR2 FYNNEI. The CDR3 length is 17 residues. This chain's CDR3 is CASSSYPRGGGTDTQYF. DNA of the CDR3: TGTGCCAGCAGTTCATACCCTAGGGGGGGCGGCACAGATACGCAGTATTTT.

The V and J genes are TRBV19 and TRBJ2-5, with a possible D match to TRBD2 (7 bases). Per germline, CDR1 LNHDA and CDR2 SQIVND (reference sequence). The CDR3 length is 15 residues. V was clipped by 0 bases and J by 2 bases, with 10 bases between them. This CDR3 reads CASSIDGGRQETQYF. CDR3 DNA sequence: TGTGCCAGTAGTATAGACGGGGGGCGGCAAGAGACCCAGTACTTC.

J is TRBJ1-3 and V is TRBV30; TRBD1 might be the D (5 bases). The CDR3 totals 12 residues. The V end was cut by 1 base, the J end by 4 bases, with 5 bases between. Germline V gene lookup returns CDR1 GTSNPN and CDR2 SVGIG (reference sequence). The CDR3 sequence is CAWSAGGNTIYF. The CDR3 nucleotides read TGTGCCTGGAGTGCAGGGGGAAACACCATATATTTT.

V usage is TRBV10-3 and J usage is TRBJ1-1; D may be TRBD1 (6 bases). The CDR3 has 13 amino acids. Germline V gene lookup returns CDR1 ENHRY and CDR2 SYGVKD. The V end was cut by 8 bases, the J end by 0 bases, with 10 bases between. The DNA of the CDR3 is TGTGCCATCGCCGGGACACTGAACACTGAAGCTTTCTTT. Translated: CAIAGTLNTEAFF.

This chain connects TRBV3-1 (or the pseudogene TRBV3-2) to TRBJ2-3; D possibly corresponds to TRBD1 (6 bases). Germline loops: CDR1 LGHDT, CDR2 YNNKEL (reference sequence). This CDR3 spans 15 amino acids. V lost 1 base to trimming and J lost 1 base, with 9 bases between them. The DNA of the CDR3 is TGTGCCAGCAGCCAAGCCTACAGGGGCACAGATACGCAGTATTTT. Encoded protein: CASSQAYRGTDTQYF.

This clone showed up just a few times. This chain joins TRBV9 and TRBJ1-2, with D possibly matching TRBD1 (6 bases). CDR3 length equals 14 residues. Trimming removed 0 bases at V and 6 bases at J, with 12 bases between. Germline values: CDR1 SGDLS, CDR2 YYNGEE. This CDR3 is CASSVGGGFHGYTF. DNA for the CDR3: TGTGCCAGCAGCGTAGGAGGGGGTTTCCATGGCTACACCTTC.

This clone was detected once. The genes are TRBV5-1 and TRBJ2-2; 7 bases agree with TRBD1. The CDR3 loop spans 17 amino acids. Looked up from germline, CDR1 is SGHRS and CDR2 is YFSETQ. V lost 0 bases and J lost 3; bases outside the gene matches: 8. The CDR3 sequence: CASSLGQGAPDTGELFF. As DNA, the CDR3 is TGCGCCAGCAGCTTGGGACAGGGCGCCCCGGACACCGGGGAGCTGTTTTTT. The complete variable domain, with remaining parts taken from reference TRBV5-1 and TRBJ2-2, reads KAGVTQTPRYLIKTRGQQVTLSCSPISGHRSVSWYQQTPGQGLQFLFEYFSETQRNKGNFPGRFSGRQFSNSRSEMNVSTLELGDSALYLCASSLGQGAPDTGELFFGEGSRLTVL.

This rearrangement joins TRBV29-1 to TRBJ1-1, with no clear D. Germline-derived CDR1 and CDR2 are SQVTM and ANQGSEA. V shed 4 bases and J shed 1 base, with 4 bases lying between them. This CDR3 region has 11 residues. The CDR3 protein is CSVGQNTEAFF. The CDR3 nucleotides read TGCAGCGTTGGGCAGAACACTGAAGCTTTCTTT. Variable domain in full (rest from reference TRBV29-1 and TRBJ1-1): SAVISQKPSRDICQRGTSLTIQCQVDSQVTMMFWYRQQPGQSLTLIATANQGSEATYESGFVIDKFPISRPNLTFSTLTVSNMSPEDSSIYLCSVGQNTEAFFGQGTRLTVV.

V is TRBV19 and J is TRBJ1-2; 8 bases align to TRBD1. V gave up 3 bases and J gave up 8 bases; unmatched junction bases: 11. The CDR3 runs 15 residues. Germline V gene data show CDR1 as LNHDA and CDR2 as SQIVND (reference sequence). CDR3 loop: CASSIGQGRSRGYTF. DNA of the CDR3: TGTGCCAGTAGTATCGGACAGGGAAGGTCTCGGGGCTACACCTTC.

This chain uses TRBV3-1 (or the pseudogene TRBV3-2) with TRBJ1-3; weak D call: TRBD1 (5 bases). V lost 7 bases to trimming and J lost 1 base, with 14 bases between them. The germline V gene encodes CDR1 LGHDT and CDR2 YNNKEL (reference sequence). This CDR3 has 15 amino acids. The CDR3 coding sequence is TGTGCCAGCAATCTTTTGACAGAGTCTGGAAACACCATATATTTT. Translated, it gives CASNLLTESGNTIYF.

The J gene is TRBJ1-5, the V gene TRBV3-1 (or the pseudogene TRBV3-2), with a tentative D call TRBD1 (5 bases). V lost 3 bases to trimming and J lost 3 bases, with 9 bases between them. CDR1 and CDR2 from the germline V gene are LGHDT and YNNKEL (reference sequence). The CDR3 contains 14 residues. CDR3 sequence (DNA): TGTGCCAGCAGCCATGGGGGGAACAATCAGCCCCAGCATTTT. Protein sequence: CASSHGGNNQPQHF.

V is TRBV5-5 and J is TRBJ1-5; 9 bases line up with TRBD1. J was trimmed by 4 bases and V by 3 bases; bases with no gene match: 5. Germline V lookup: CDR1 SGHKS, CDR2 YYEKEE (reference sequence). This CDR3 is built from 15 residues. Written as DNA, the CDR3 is TGTGCCAGCAGCTGGGGACAGGGCATTAATCAGCCCCAGCATTTT. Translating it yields CASSWGQGINQPQHF. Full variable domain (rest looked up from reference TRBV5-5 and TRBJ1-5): DAGVTQSPTHLIKTRGQQVTLRCSPISGHKSVSWYQQVLGQGPQFIFQYYEKEERGRGNFPDRFSARQFPNYSSELNVNALLLGDSALYLCASSWGQGINQPQHFGDGTRLSIL.

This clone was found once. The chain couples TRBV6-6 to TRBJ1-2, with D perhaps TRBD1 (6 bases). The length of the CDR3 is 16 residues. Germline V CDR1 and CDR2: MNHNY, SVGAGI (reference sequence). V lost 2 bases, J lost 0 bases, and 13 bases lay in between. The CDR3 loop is CASSYGGRGTNYGYTF. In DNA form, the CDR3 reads TGTGCCAGCAGTTACGGGGGAAGGGGGACTAACTATGGCTACACCTTC.

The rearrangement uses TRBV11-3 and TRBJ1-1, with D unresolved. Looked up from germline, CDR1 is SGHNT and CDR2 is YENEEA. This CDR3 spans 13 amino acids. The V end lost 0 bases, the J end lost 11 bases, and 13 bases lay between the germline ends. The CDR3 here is CASSLDEGSTAFF. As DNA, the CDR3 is TGTGCCAGCAGCTTAGACGAGGGATCAACGGCTTTCTTT.

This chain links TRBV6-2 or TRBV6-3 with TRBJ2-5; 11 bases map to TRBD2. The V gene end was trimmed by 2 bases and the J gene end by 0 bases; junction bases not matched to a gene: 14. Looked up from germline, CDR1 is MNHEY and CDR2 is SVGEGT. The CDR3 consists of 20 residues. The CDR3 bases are TGTGCCAGCAGTTACGCCGTCTTCTCCGGGACTAGCGGACACCAAGAGACCCAGTACTTC. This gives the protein CASSYAVFSGTSGHQETQYF.

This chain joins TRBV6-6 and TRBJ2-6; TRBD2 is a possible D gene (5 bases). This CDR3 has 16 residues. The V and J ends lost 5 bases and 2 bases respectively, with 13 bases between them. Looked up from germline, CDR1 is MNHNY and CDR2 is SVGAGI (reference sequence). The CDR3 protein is CASSKVPGTGANVLTF. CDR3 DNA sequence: TGTGCCAGCAGTAAAGTCCCGGGGACTGGGGCCAACGTCCTGACTTTC.

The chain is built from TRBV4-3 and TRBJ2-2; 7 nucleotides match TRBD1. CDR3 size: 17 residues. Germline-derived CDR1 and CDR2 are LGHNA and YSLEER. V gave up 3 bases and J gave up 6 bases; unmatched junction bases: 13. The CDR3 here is CASSQDSGTVGPGELFF. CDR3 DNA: TGCGCCAGCAGCCAGGACTCCGGGACAGTCGGCCCCGGGGAGCTGTTTTTT.